The rows below give T cell receptor beta chains drawn from one sample of a study of identifying expanded T cells in peripheral blood. Clones were sequenced by immunoSEQ multiplex PCR, and TCRdb holds only the in-frame ones, with some missing. The repertoire consists of 90,000 to 110,000 clones, with approximately 90% occurring once and the leading ten covering just under 8.5%. The sample was blood. The receptors come from a person between 18 and 70 years old in good health. The CDR3 runs from the conserved cysteine through the conserved F or W. A D gene is named only where the DNA matches it firmly. Expanded clones get a size class; other rows say once, few or many, or leave the size out.

TRBJ2-2 NA NA TRBV7-6 TGTGCCAGCAGCTTAATGGCCATTACAGCGAACACCGGGGAGCTGTTTTTT CASSLMAITANTGELFF
TRBJ2-1 NA few TRBV14 TGTGCCAGCAGCCTCGAGTATTCAACCAATGAGCAGTTCTTC CASSLEYSTNEQFF
TRBJ1-2 NA NA TRBV5-6 TGTGCCAGCAGCTTGCGTGGTCTGGGCTACACCTTC CASSLRGLGYTF
TRBJ1-2 TRBD1 NA TRBV28 TGTGCCAGCAGTCTTAGGACAGGGAACTATGGCTACACCTTC CASSLRTGNYGYTF
TRBJ1-1 NA NA TRBV5-1 TGCGCCAGCCGCGAAGACTCCTTAAAAACTGAAGCTTTCTTT CASREDSLKTEAFF
TRBJ2-1 NA once TRBV7-2 TGTGCCAGCAGCCCCGTTTGGAGCACCACCTACAATGAGCAGTTCTTC CASSPVWSTTYNEQFF
TRBJ1-5 NA NA TRBV14 TGTGCCAGCAGCCTAGCCGAGACACCCCTTACTTATAGCAATCAGCCCCAGCATTTT CASSLAETPLTYSNQPQHF
TRBJ2-3 TRBD2 NA TRBV15 TGTGCCACCCGGACTAGCGGAGGTGTAAATACGCAGTATTTT CATRTSGGVNTQYF
TRBJ2-1 TRBD1 NA TRBV29-1 TGCAGCGTTGGCCTACGACAGGGGAGCTCCTACAATGAGCAGTTCTTC CSVGLRQGSSYNEQFF
TRBJ1-1 NA NA TRBV10-3 TGTGCCATCAGTCTGGGGGGGTTGACTGAAGCTTTCTTT CAISLGGLTEAFF
TRBJ2-3 TRBD2 NA TRBV9 TGTGCCAGCAGCTCCGGCGGGAGTAGAACAGATACGCAGTATTTT CASSSGGSRTDTQYF
TRBJ2-7 NA NA TRBV25-1 TGTGCCAGCAGAAATCCCAGTCAGGGAAACGAGCAGTACTTC CASRNPSQGNEQYF
TRBJ1-5 NA NA TRBV10-1 TGCGCCAGCAGTGAATCCGGCAGGGGTAATCAGCCCCAGCATTTT CASSESGRGNQPQHF
TRBJ2-2 NA NA TRBV18 TGTGCCAGCTATAGAGGGGTCCGGAACACCGGGGAGCTGTTTTTT CASYRGVRNTGELFF
TRBJ1-2 NA NA TRBV29-1 TGCAGCGTTGATTTCGGGGCGGGAGGCTACACCTTC CSVDFGAGGYTF
TRBJ2-2 NA NA TRBV2 TGTGCCAGCAGTGAAGCGGTCGCCTCACCGAACACCGGGGAGCTGTTTTTT CASSEAVASPNTGELFF
TRBJ2-7 TRBD2 NA TRBV10-1 TGCGCCAGCAGTGAGCGGCGGGGGAGACTACCTTACGAGCAGTACTTC CASSERRGRLPYEQYF
TRBJ2-1 NA NA TRBV18 TGTGCCAGCTCACCGGACAAGGTACGCAATGAGCAGTTCTTC CASSPDKVRNEQFF
TRBJ2-2 NA once TRBV27 TGTGCCAGCAGTTTATATGACAGAGGAACCGGGGAGCTGTTTTTT CASSLYDRGTGELFF
TRBJ2-7 NA once TRBV6-1 TGTGCCAGCACTATGAATCAGGGATCAGTCTACGAGCAGTACTTC CASTMNQGSVYEQYF
TRBJ1-4 NA NA TRBV7-2 TGTGCCAGCAGCTTAAGGACAACTAATGAAAAACTGTTTTTT CASSLRTTNEKLFF
TRBJ2-1 NA NA TRBV6-5 TGTGCCAGCAGCGAGAGGGTTTCCTACAATGAGCAGTTCTTC CASSERVSYNEQFF
TRBJ2-3 NA NA TRBV5-1 TGCGCCAGCAGCTTGCCTACAGATACGCAGTATTTT CASSLPTDTQYF
TRBJ2-3 NA NA TRBV7-9 TGTGCCAGCAGCTCCCTGGTGGGCAGGGGGGCAGATACGCAGTATTTT CASSSLVGRGADTQYF
TRBJ2-4 NA once TRBV21-1 TGTGCCAGCAGCAATGTTCGGGACATACAAAACATTCAGTACTTC CASSNVRDIQNIQYF
TRBJ2-1 TRBD2 NA TRBV9 TGTGCCAGCAGCGTAGTTCTAGCGGGGATCAATGAGCAGTTCTTC CASSVVLAGINEQFF
TRBJ2-3 TRBD2 NA TRBV11-2 TGTGCCAGCAGCCATCGTGGCGGGGGGGAAACAGATACGCAGTATTTT CASSHRGGGETDTQYF
TRBJ1-2 NA NA TRBV2 TGTGCCAGCAGTGGGTACAGCGGCGCCACCTTC CASSGYSGATF
TRBJ1-5 NA NA TRBV7-9 TGTGCCAGCAGCATATCGACAGGAGGGAGCAATCAGCCCCAGCATTTT CASSISTGGSNQPQHF
TRBJ2-7 NA NA TRBV28 TGTGCCAGCACCAATGGGGGGCCGGGCCTTTACGAGCAGTACTTC CASTNGGPGLYEQYF
TRBJ1-3 NA NA TRBV4-3 TGCGCCAGCAGCCAAGATTTGGGCTCCCGGTCGGACACCATATATTTT CASSQDLGSRSDTIYF
TRBJ2-1 TRBD1 NA TRBV2 TGTGCCACCTTGAGGCAGGGGGCTAAGACCTACAATGAGCAGTTCTTC CATLRQGAKTYNEQFF
TRBJ2-5 NA NA TRBV12-5 TGTGCTAGTGGTTTGGGGACGGCGCAAGAGACCCAGTACTTC CASGLGTAQETQYF
TRBJ2-7 NA NA TRBV7-9 TGTGCCAGCAGCTTGAAAGGACAGCGAACCTACGAGCAGTACTTC CASSLKGQRTYEQYF
TRBJ2-7 NA NA TRBV5-1 TGCGCCAGCAGCTTGGATACAGGCGGATTCTACGAGCAGTACTTC CASSLDTGGFYEQYF
TRBJ2-5 NA NA TRBV25-1 TGTGCCAGCAGTGGAGCGGACCAAGAGACCCAGTACTTC CASSGADQETQYF
TRBJ2-3 NA once TRBV6-1 TGTGCCAGCAGTGAAGCTGGGGCAGGGCCGGCAGATACGCAGTATTTT CASSEAGAGPADTQYF
TRBJ2-1 NA NA TRBV10-3 TGTGCCATCAGTGAGGGTCAGTCGGGTGAGCAGTTCTTC CAISEGQSGEQFF
TRBJ2-2 NA NA TRBV7-9 TGTGCCAGCAGCTCCGGAAATCACCTCACCGGGGAGCTGTTTTTT CASSSGNHLTGELFF
TRBJ2-2 NA few TRBV15 TGTGCCACCAGCAGAGGTGTAGCCACCGGGGAGCTGTTTTTT CATSRGVATGELFF
TRBJ2-3 NA few TRBV9 TGTGCCAGCAGTGAGACAGGCGCCCGGGGAGATACGCAGTATTTT CASSETGARGDTQYF
TRBJ2-5 TRBD2 NA TRBV5-1 TGCGCCAGCAGCTTAGGACTAGCAGGGGAGACCCAGTACTTC CASSLGLAGETQYF
TRBJ2-7 NA NA TRBV27 TGTGCCAGCAGCCCCCAGCCGGGACACACTTACGAGCAGTACTTC CASSPQPGHTYEQYF
TRBJ2-3 NA few TRBV29-1 TGCAGCGTTGAAGCCTTGACGGGCACAGATACGCAGTATTTT CSVEALTGTDTQYF
TRBJ2-5 NA NA TRBV9 TGTGCCAGCAGCGTAGGGCCGGGGGACGAAGAGACCCAGTACTTC CASSVGPGDEETQYF
TRBJ2-1 TRBD2 NA TRBV7-2 TGTGCCAGCAGCCCCCGATTAGCGGGAATCTATGAGCAGTTCTTC CASSPRLAGIYEQFF
TRBJ2-7 NA NA TRBV6-6 TGTGCCAGCACCCCAACCGGCAGGGCGGACGAGCAGTACTTC CASTPTGRADEQYF
TRBJ1-2 NA NA TRBV11-2 TGTGCCAGCAGCTTACCCCCGATATTAGCTTCGGAGTATGGCTACACCTTC CASSLPPILASEYGYTF